This T cell receptor beta chain was sequenced during a study of beta chain features in type 1 diabetes. This clone was seen only a few times. Its specificity is not known. Other DNA sequences in this specimen translate into the identical CDR3. Heparinised blood was drawn once per donor, averaging around 120 mL. By way of CD45RO/CCR7/CD25/CD127/CD95/CD27, the CD4+ regulatory, stem cell-like memory, central memory and naive cells were sorted. Expressed TCRB transcripts were sequenced, since all the RNA that had been isolated was reverse transcribed. The protocol was immunoSEQ multiplex PCR, while the TCRdb copy is restricted to in-frame clones and leaves out a portion. The repertoire holds over 650,000 clones, with about an eighth as singletons. The CDR3 is 12 amino acids. The V gene lost 4 bases and the J gene lost 5 bases, with 8 bases spanning the gap. Looked up from germline, CDR1 is SGHRS and CDR2 is YFSETQ.

General study findings and limits: All four CD4+ subsets from Type 1 diabetes patients carried moderately but significantly shorter TCRB CDR3s. Patients' naive, central memory and regulatory TCRB repertoires appeared more alike than those of healthy donors.

Sequencing was done on a sample of naive CD4+ T cells from blood. V gene TRBV5-1 combines with J gene TRBJ2-3, with a tentative D call TRBD1 (5 bases). The receptor's source is a man between 18 and 35 years old with type 1 diabetes. The CDR3 region is CASSLQGDTQYF. CDR3 sequence (DNA): TGCGCCAGCAGCCTGCAGGGAGATACGCAGTATTTT.